The 15 T cell receptor beta chains presented below share a single source sample, sequenced in a study of T-cell memory formation after mild COVID-19. A single record per CDR3 protein comes from TCRdb applying MiXCR to the 5' RACE reads. The sample lists a few hundred thousand distinct CDR3 sequences, roughly 15% occurring once. Specimen: PBMCs or a T cell subset sorted from them (not recorded which). All receptors come from a man aged 18 to 30 who had mild COVID-19 (a few samples of this study predate the infection). Cell type and time point are not known.

There are a few counts of this clonotype. V gene TRBV4-2 combines with J gene TRBJ1-5; TRBD1 agrees at 8 bases. This CDR3 contains 17 residues. The germline V gene has CDR1 LGHNA and CDR2 YNFKEQ. V gave up 0 bases and J gave up 0 bases; unmatched junction bases: 4. The CDR3 nucleotides read TGTGCCAGCAGCCAAGAACCAGGGGGCCATAGCAATCAGCCCCAGCATTTT. Protein: CASSQEPGGHSNQPQHF.

This clonotype was detected once. The chain combines TRBV25-1 with TRBJ2-5; TRBD2 might be the D (6 bases). The CDR3 consists of 16 residues. Germline V CDR1 and CDR2: MGHDK, SYGVNS. V was clipped by 2 bases and J by 0 bases, with 13 bases between them. The CDR3 is CASSEGRRGDQETQYF. The CDR3 coding sequence is TGTGCCAGCAGTGAAGGGAGGAGAGGGGACCAAGAGACCCAGTACTTC.

The genes are TRBV5-1 and TRBJ1-6; D gene unclear. CDR1 and CDR2 (germline): SGHRS, YFSETQ. The CDR3 runs to 12 residues. Trimming pared 0 bases from V and 9 bases from J, leaving 4 bases between. The CDR3: CASSLDTSPLHF. The CDR3 DNA follows: TGCGCCAGCAGCTTGGACACTTCACCCCTCCACTTT.

This clonotype was picked up one time. V usage is TRBV11-3 and J usage is TRBJ2-3; the D call may be TRBD1 or TRBD2 (5 bases each). V was cut by 5 bases and J by 6 bases, with 15 bases left in between. CDR1 is SGHNT, CDR2 YENEEA, per germline. The CDR3 length is 14 residues. CDR3 loop: CASSLRAGTDTQYF. For the CDR3, the DNA is TGTGCCAGCAGCCTCCGGGCCGGGACGGATACGCAGTATTTT. Drawing the rest from reference TRBV11-3 and TRBJ2-3, the complete variable domain is EAGVVQSPRYKIIEKKQPVAFWCNPISGHNTLYWYLQNLGQGPELLIRYENEEAVDDSQLPKDRFSAERLKGVDSTLKIQPAELGDSAVYLCASSLRAGTDTQYFGPGTRLTVL.

The chain employs TRBV10-3 and TRBJ2-7; 13 positions agree with TRBD2. The CDR3 totals 15 residues. J gave up 2 bases and V 5 bases, and 3 bases lay outside the gene matches. The V gene's germline CDR1 is ENHRY and CDR2 SYGVKD. This CDR3 reads CAISPGLAGPYEQYF. CDR3 nucleotide sequence: TGTGCCATCAGTCCGGGACTAGCGGGACCCTACGAGCAGTACTTC.

The chain uses TRBV15 and TRBJ2-6; possibly TRBD1 or TRBD2 for D (5 bases each). V lost 5 bases to trimming and J lost 0 bases, with 20 bases between them. The CDR3 sequence is 19 residues long. Germline V gene sequence: CDR1 LNHNV, CDR2 YYDKDF (reference sequence). The CDR3 sequence: CATSGGPRLVISGANVLTF. The CDR3 DNA reads TGTGCCACCAGCGGGGGTCCAAGATTGGTAATCTCTGGGGCCAACGTCCTGACTTTC.

The chain combines TRBV29-1 with TRBJ2-7, with 7 bases matching TRBD1. Germline V lookup: CDR1 SQVTM, CDR2 ANQGSEA. The trim removed 3 bases at V and 3 bases at J, leaving 5 bases unmatched. The CDR3 loop spans 13 amino acids. The CDR3 DNA reads as TGCAGCGTTGAGGGGGACAGAAACTACGAGCAGTACTTC. It encodes CSVEGDRNYEQYF.

This clonotype was counted ten times or more. This chain connects TRBV28 to TRBJ2-5; unclear D gene. The CDR3 is 16 residues long. Germline V gene data show CDR1 as MDHEN and CDR2 as SYDVKM. The V end lost 3 bases, the J end lost 7 bases, and 21 bases lay between the germline ends. This CDR3 is CASSFRLDPAGGTQYF. CDR3 bases: TGTGCCAGCAGTTTCCGTCTGGACCCAGCCGGTGGGACCCAGTACTTC. The full variable domain, completed using reference TRBV28 and TRBJ2-5, is DVKVTQSSRYLVKRTGEKVFLECVQDMDHENMFWYRQDPGLGLRLIYFSYDVKMKEKGDIPEGYSVSREKKERFSLILESASTNQTSMYLCASSFRLDPAGGTQYFGPGTRLLVL.

This clonotype was picked up many times. The chain joins TRBV7-2 to TRBJ1-6; D unclear. Germline CDR1 reads SGHTA; CDR2 reads FQGNSA. The CDR3 runs 16 residues. V was shortened by 5 bases and J by 8 bases, with 19 bases between the two germline ends. CDR3 residues: CASSPRVVGTDSPLHF. In DNA form, the CDR3 reads TGTGCCAGCAGCCCCCGGGTAGTGGGTACTGATTCACCCCTCCACTTT.

This clonotype showed up just a few times. J is TRBJ2-5 and V is TRBV6-5; 10 bases agree with TRBD1. Trimming removed 6 bases from V and 4 bases from J; junction bases left unmatched: 11. The CDR3 spans 16 residues. Germline CDR1 reads MNHEY; CDR2 reads SVGAGI. In nucleotides, the CDR3 is TGTGCCAGCAGCCCGGGACAGGGGCCCGCGGGAGAGACCCAGTACTTC. Its protein product is CASSPGQGPAGETQYF.

This clonotype was observed a few times. The chain recombines TRBV15 with TRBJ2-2; either TRBD1 or TRBD2 may fit D (7 bases each). Germline V gene lookup returns CDR1 LNHNV and CDR2 YYDKDF (reference sequence). Trimming took 5 bases from V and 6 from J, leaving 19 bases between them. The CDR3 totals 16 residues. This chain's CDR3 is CATSQGGHRAAGELFF. The CDR3 nucleotides are TGTGCCACCAGCCAGGGGGGGCACAGGGCGGCCGGGGAGCTGTTTTTT.

This clonotype was found a few times. The rearrangement uses TRBV10-1 and TRBJ2-7, with 8 nucleotides matching TRBD2. The CDR3 spans 16 residues. Germline V gene data show CDR1 as WNHNN and CDR2 as SYGVQD (reference sequence). The junction had 11 bases not matched to a gene; V was cut back by 7 bases and J by 0 bases. The CDR3 DNA reads as TGCGCCAGCACTCCTGGGCCCAGCGGGAGCTCCTACGAGCAGTACTTC. Protein: CASTPGPSGSSYEQYF.

V and J are TRBV6-6 and TRBJ2-7; possibly TRBD1 for D (6 bases). Deletions cut 3 bases from V and 2 bases from J, with 11 bases between. Germline CDR1 MNHNY, CDR2 SVGAGI (reference sequence). This CDR3 is 14 amino acids long. The CDR3 bases are TGTGCCAGCAGTTATCACAGGGTCCCCTACGAGCAGTACGTC. Encoded protein: CASSYHRVPYEQYV.

The chain is built from TRBV7-9 and TRBJ1-1, with D hard to call. Trimming removed 1 base from V and 4 bases from J, with 16 bases in between. The CDR3 contains 16 residues. Per the germline V gene, CDR1 is SEHNR and CDR2 is FQNEAQ (reference sequence). The CDR3 nucleotides are TGTGCCAGCAGCTTAGAAGGGTGGTACGGCGGCACTGAAGCTTTCTTT. Encoded protein: CASSLEGWYGGTEAFF.

This chain connects TRBV9 to TRBJ2-2; no clear D gene. The V gene lost 0 bases and the J gene lost 0 bases, with 6 bases spanning the gap. Germline V CDR1 and CDR2: SGDLS, YYNGEE. The CDR3 consists of 15 residues. In DNA form, the CDR3 reads TGTGCCAGCAGCGTAGAGGGCGCGAACACCGGGGAGCTGTTTTTT. This codes for CASSVEGANTGELFF.